This T cell receptor (beta chain) was captured in a study of OX40 agonist ivuxolimab in advanced cancers. Study background: Participants averaged 60 years of age (range about 23 to 80) and were roughly 80% male. Anti-PD-1, anti-PD-L1 or anti-CTLA-4 therapy given earlier was allowed, and about 38% had some.

This CDR3 contains 12 residues. Per germline, CDR1 MNHNS and CDR2 SASEGT. V was shortened by 6 bases and J by 7 bases, with 10 bases between the two germline ends. Patients with autoimmune history or systemic immunosuppression were excluded. General study points: At 0.1 to 3.0 mg/kg and by week 6, clonal expansion occurred in CD4+ and CD8+ blood T cells.

To note about this clone: What it binds is unknown.

Produced via immunoSEQ multiplex PCR; TCRdb's table is partial and in-frame only. The sample carries about 82,000 clones, about 85% recorded once. The input for sequencing was CD4+ or CD8+ T cells sorted from blood, taken in a trial of the OX40 agonist ivuxolimab. The chain recombines TRBV6-1 with TRBJ2-1, with D perhaps TRBD1 (6 bases). The TCR originated in an adult with an advanced solid tumor such as melanoma, head and neck, liver or kidney cancer. DNA of the CDR3: TGTGCCAGCAGAGAGCAGGGGAATGAGCAGTTCTTC. This encodes CASREQGNEQFF.